This T cell receptor beta chain was profiled in a study of shared clonotypes between healthy human individuals. TCRdb's copy holds only in-frame clones and misses some; the assay was immunoSEQ multiplex PCR. The sample lists a few hundred thousand clones, 80% to 90% occurring once. The clonotype was recovered from a young man in good health. The source material was memory CD8+ T cells sorted from blood. The subset: CD45RO+ cells pooled with CCR7-negative TemRA cells.

The CDR3 region has the DNA TGTGCCATCAGTGAGTCTGAAGATACGCAGTATTTT. It yields the protein CAISESEDTQYF. The chain links TRBV10-3 to TRBJ2-3, with D uncertain. Trimming cost V 0 bases and J 5 bases, with 3 bases left between them. The CDR3 contains 12 residues. Looked up from germline, CDR1 is ENHRY and CDR2 is SYGVKD.